One T cell receptor (beta chain) is described in this entry. V was pared by 5 bases and J by 2 bases, with 2 bases of the junction left unmatched. The CDR3 runs 15 residues. The germline V gene encodes CDR1 SGHTA and CDR2 FQGNSA. This sample is drawn from a study of blood T cell repertoires in COVID-19. Cohorts were assigned according to the clinical history that participants reported. As originally analysed: Reference gene primer amplification in the assay estimated nucleated cell counts. Sequencing was performed with immunoSEQ multiplex PCR; in TCRdb, only in-frame clones are kept and a portion is missing. D and trimming were read from the DNA, whereas the V and J calls and clone size are those reported in that table. The table includes 350,000 to 450,000 clones, approximately 90% detected once.

The receptor was isolated from a woman in her thirties or forties who had been exposed to COVID-19. The chain has TRBV7-2 and TRBJ2-7, with 14 bases fitting TRBD2. The sequencing sample was made of PBMCs or T cells enriched from blood (not recorded which). The CDR3 nucleotides are TGTGCCAGCAGCGAGACTAGCGGGGGGGCCTACGAGCAGTACTTC. It translates to CASSETSGGAYEQYF.